The rows below give T cell receptor beta chains drawn from one sample of a study of OX40 agonist ivuxolimab in advanced cancers. Sequencing was performed with immunoSEQ multiplex PCR; in TCRdb, only in-frame clones are kept and a portion is missing. The table has 78,000 or so clones, 92% seen once. The sample here was CD4+ or CD8+ T cells sorted from blood, taken in a trial of the OX40 agonist ivuxolimab. Receptors originate from an adult with an advanced solid tumor such as melanoma, head and neck, liver or kidney cancer. The CDR3 runs from the conserved cysteine through the conserved F or W. The order of the fields is clone size, J gene, V gene, D gene, CDR3 protein, CDR3 DNA. A D gene is named only where the DNA matches it firmly. Clone size is given for some rows only: seen once, a few or many times, or a class if the clone is expanded.

-,TRBJ1-5,TRBV7-2,-,CASSLRDGANQPQHF,TGTGCCAGCAGCTTAAGGGACGGGGCCAATCAGCCCCAGCATTTT
-,TRBJ2-3,TRBV9,-,CASSAPWATDTQYF,TGTGCCAGCAGCGCCCCTTGGGCCACAGATACGCAGTATTTT
-,TRBJ2-2,TRBV7-6,-,CASSPFGDVIGELFF,TGTGCCAGCAGCCCCTTCGGGGACGTTATCGGGGAGCTGTTTTTT
once,TRBJ2-7,TRBV12-5,-,CASGLVLDYSYEQYF,TGTGCTAGTGGTTTGGTACTGGACTACTCCTACGAGCAGTACTTC
once,TRBJ1-3,TRBV11-2,-,CASSTRSPGGIGNTIYF,TGTGCCAGCAGCACGAGATCCCCGGGGGGAATTGGAAACACCATATATTTT
-,TRBJ2-1,TRBV11-1,TRBD2,CASSLTSGGRSYNEQFF,TGTGCCAGCAGCTTAACTAGCGGGGGCCGCTCCTACAATGAGCAGTTCTTC
-,TRBJ1-4,TRBV11-3,-,CASSLPVSTNEKLFF,TGTGCCAGCAGCTTACCGGTCTCAACTAATGAAAAACTGTTTTTT
-,TRBJ2-5,TRBV12-5,-,CASGLYSYQETQYF,TGTGCTAGTGGTTTGTACAGTTACCAAGAGACCCAGTACTTC
once,TRBJ1-6,TRBV6-1,TRBD1,CASSVDGTGVSPLHF,TGTGCCAGCAGTGTCGACGGGACAGGGGTTTCACCCCTCCACTTT
-,TRBJ1-5,TRBV5-6,-,CASSLGGYSNQPQHF,TGTGCCAGCAGCTTGGGGGGGTATAGCAATCAGCCCCAGCATTTT
-,TRBJ2-5,TRBV5-8,-,CASSLGFGGETQYF,TGTGCCAGCAGCTTAGGGTTCGGCGGGGAGACCCAGTACTTC
-,TRBJ1-1,TRBV14,-,CASSLGFWNTEAFF,TGTGCCAGCAGCTTAGGGTTTTGGAACACTGAAGCTTTCTTT
-,TRBJ1-2,TRBV4-1,-,CASSQDRIEALGFYGYTF,TGCGCCAGCAGCCAAGATAGAATAGAGGCTCTAGGCTTCTATGGCTACACCTTC
-,TRBJ1-5,TRBV10-2,-,CASSEWESNQPQHF,TGCGCCAGCAGTGAGTGGGAGAGCAATCAGCCCCAGCATTTT
-,TRBJ2-7,TRBV19,-,CASSITGTNYEQYF,TGTGCCAGTAGTATAACCGGGACAAACTACGAGCAGTACTTC
once,TRBJ2-5,TRBV13,-,CASSSKRDIEETQYF,TGTGCCAGCAGCTCCAAACGGGACATCGAAGAGACCCAGTACTTC
-,TRBJ1-4,TRBV5-1,TRBD1,CASGTGETNEKLFF,TGCGCCAGCGGTACAGGGGAAACTAATGAAAAACTGTTTTTT
-,TRBJ2-1,TRBV6-6,TRBD2,CASSYEASGALNEQFF,TGTGCCAGCAGTTACGAAGCTAGCGGGGCTTTGAATGAGCAGTTCTTC
-,TRBJ1-5,TRBV11-2,-,CASSPGMEYSNQPQHF,TGTGCCAGCAGCCCCGGGATGGAGTATAGCAATCAGCCCCAGCATTTT
-,TRBJ1-3,TRBV7-6,TRBD1,CASSRRMTGTGNTIYF,TGTGCCAGCAGCCGAAGAATGACAGGGACTGGAAACACCATATATTTT
-,TRBJ2-2,TRBV19,-,CASSTETGIRTGELFF,TGTGCCAGTAGTACCGAAACAGGGATTAGAACCGGGGAGCTGTTTTTT
-,TRBJ2-7,TRBV6-5,-,CASSYSSSSYEQYF,TGTGCCAGCAGTTACTCATCGAGCTCCTACGAGCAGTACTTC
-,TRBJ2-2,TRBV27,TRBD1,CASRDREEVWNTGELFF,TGTGCCAGCAGGGACAGGGAGGAAGTTTGGAACACCGGGGAGCTGTTTTTT
-,TRBJ1-6,TRBV2,-,CASSEAPWTDDNSPLHF,TGTGCCAGCAGTGAGGCGCCTTGGACAGACGATAATTCACCCCTCCACTTT
once,TRBJ2-5,TRBV7-2,TRBD1,CASSLGAQGYQETQYF,TGTGCCAGCAGCTTGGGGGCACAGGGGTACCAAGAGACCCAGTACTTC
few,TRBJ1-2,TRBV16,TRBD1,CASSQTGGYGYTF,TGTGCCAGCAGCCAGACAGGGGGCTATGGCTACACCTTC
-,TRBJ2-7,TRBV9,-,CASSHNRDTTYEQYF,TGTGCCAGCAGCCATAACCGGGACACCACCTACGAGCAGTACTTC
-,TRBJ2-7,TRBV5-4,-,CASSLWGVGEQYF,TGTGCCAGCAGCTTGTGGGGTGTTGGCGAGCAGTACTTC
-,TRBJ2-2,TRBV19,-,CASSPRLRANTGELFF,TGTGCCAGTTCCCCACGCTTGAGGGCGAACACCGGGGAGCTGTTTTTT
-,TRBJ2-3,TRBV11-2,-,CASSLDPLQTATDTQYF,TGTGCCAGCAGCTTAGATCCCCTGCAAACCGCGACAGATACGCAGTATTTT
-,TRBJ2-1,TRBV6-1,TRBD2,CASTSGEYNEQFF,TGTGCCAGTACAAGCGGGGAGTACAATGAGCAGTTCTTC
-,TRBJ2-3,TRBV6-5,TRBD2,CASSYERGGYTDTQYF,TGTGCCAGCAGTTACGAACGGGGGGGGTACACAGATACGCAGTATTTT
-,TRBJ2-6,TRBV9,-,CASSVDGSRANVLTF,TGTGCCAGCAGCGTAGACGGATCTAGAGCCAACGTCCTGACTTTC
-,TRBJ1-4,TRBV21-1,-,CASSKKIVRGSNEKLFF,TGTGCCAGCAGCAAAAAAATAGTTCGGGGCAGTAATGAAAAACTGTTTTTT
-,TRBJ1-2,TRBV7-9,-,CASSLGLGYGYTF,TGTGCCAGCAGCTTAGGACTAGGCTATGGCTACACCTTC
-,TRBJ1-2,TRBV6-1,-,CASSEWGSNYGYTF,TGTGCCAGCAGTGAATGGGGTTCTAACTATGGCTACACCTTC
-,TRBJ2-1,TRBV6-1,TRBD2,CASSEGVVVPGGSSYNEQFF,TGTGCCAGCAGTGAAGGAGTGGTGGTACCGGGGGGGAGCTCCTACAATGAGCAGTTCTTC
-,TRBJ1-1,TRBV6-5,-,CASSYSVNEDTEAFF,TGTGCCAGCAGTTACTCGGTCAATGAGGACACTGAAGCTTTCTTT
-,TRBJ1-1,TRBV7-6,-,CASSPARALNTEAFF,TGTGCCAGCAGCCCCGCCCGGGCCTTAAACACTGAAGCTTTCTTT
-,TRBJ2-3,TRBV6-4,TRBD2,CASSISGGTDTQYF,TGTGCCAGCAGTATTAGCGGGGGCACAGATACGCAGTATTTT
-,TRBJ1-1,TRBV6-5,-,CASSPGYDTEAFF,TGTGCCAGCAGCCCGGGGTACGACACTGAAGCTTTCTTT
-,TRBJ2-5,TRBV11-2,TRBD1,CASSRHHRGQETQYF,TGTGCCAGCAGCCGTCACCACAGGGGGCAAGAGACCCAGTACTTC
once,TRBJ1-6,TRBV11-3,-,CASSFGGFGSPLHF,TGTGCCAGCAGCTTCGGAGGGTTCGGTTCACCCCTCCACTTT